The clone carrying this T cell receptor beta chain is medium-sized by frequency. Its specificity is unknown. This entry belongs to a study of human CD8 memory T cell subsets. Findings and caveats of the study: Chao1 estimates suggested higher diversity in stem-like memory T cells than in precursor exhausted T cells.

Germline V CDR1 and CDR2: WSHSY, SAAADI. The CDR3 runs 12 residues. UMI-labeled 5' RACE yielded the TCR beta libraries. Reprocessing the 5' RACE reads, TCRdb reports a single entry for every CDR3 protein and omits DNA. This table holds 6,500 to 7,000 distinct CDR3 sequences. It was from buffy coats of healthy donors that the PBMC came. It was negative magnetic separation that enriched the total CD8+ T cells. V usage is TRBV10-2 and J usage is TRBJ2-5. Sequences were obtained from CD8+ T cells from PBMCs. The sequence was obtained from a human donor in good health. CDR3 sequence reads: CASSATGETQYF.